Below are 3 T cell receptor beta chains sequenced from a single sample in a study of breast tumors, draining lymph nodes, adjacent tissues. TCRdb reprocessed the multiplex PCR reads via MiXCR and lists one record per CDR3 protein. The top ten hold more than 3% of the sample, which has around 130,000 distinct CDR3 sequences, 15% to 20% seen once. Samples came from axillary lymph nodes draining the breast cancer. Sequences were obtained from axillary lymph node tissue. The receptors were sampled from a female donor with breast cancer. Some clones in this sample may be carry-over from other donors' samples.

In this sample, this clonotype turned up many times. This chain links TRBV6-7 with TRBJ2-7, with no clear D. TRBV6-7 is identified as an open reading frame with a role that is uncertain. V lost 0 bases to trimming and J lost 7 bases, with 7 bases between them. The CDR3 is 12 amino acids. CDR3 DNA sequence: TGTGCCAGCAGTTACTCTCGGTGGGAGCAGTACTTC. Protein sequence: CASSYSRWEQYF.

This clonotype was observed at least ten times. The rearrangement links TRBV20-1 to TRBJ2-5, with 7 bases fitting TRBD1. Trimming cost V 2 bases and J 1 base; bases outside gene matches: 4. Germline lookup yields CDR1 DFQATT and CDR2 SNEGSKA (reference sequence). This CDR3 contains 14 residues. The CDR3 coding sequence is TGCAGTGCTAGATGGGACAGATCCCAAGAGACCCAGTACTTC. Its protein is CSARWDRSQETQYF.

This clonotype was seen repeatedly, ten times or more. The V and J genes are TRBV7-2 and TRBJ2-1; D gene uncertain. Germline V gene data show CDR1 as SGHTA and CDR2 as FQGNSA. V was pared by 9 bases and J by 5 bases, with 14 bases between. There are 13 residues in the CDR3. CDR3 loop: CASVAYLDNEQFF. For the CDR3, the DNA is TGTGCCAGTGTGGCGTACCTTGACAATGAGCAGTTCTTC.